A single sample is the source of the 29 T cell receptor beta chains below, sequenced in a study of identical twins. TCRdb re-derived calls from the 5' RACE reads in MiXCR, one entry per CDR3 protein. The sample comprises some 730,000 distinct CDR3 sequences, 15% to 20% of which are singletons, and around 13% rests with the top ten. These data also featured in a second study, about T cells expressing NK-cell markers.

Material: PBMCs. These receptors were collected from a woman between 18 and 30 years old in good health.

The genes are TRBV7-9 and TRBJ2-1; the D is unclear. Trimming took 5 bases from V and 9 from J, leaving 14 bases between them. Germline lookup yields CDR1 SEHNR and CDR2 FQNEAQ (reference sequence). This CDR3 has 13 residues. DNA for the CDR3: TGTGCCAGCAGCCCCGCCGGCGTTCTTGAGCAGTTCTTC. This translates into CASSPAGVLEQFF. The variable domain in full, with the rest retrieved from reference TRBV7-9 and TRBJ2-1, is DTGVSQNPRHKITKRGQNVTFRCDPISEHNRLYWYRQTLGQGPEFLTYFQNEAQLEKSRLLSDRFSAERPKGSFSTLEIQRTEQGDSAMYLCASSPAGVLEQFFGPGTRLTVL.

This clonotype appeared once. The chain has TRBV6-1 and TRBJ2-1, with 14 bases fitting TRBD2. The V gene's germline CDR1 is MNHNS and CDR2 SASEGT. This CDR3 has 15 residues. J was trimmed by 9 bases and V by 5 bases; bases with no gene match: 6. The CDR3 loop reads CASSQTSGRAVEQFF. DNA for the CDR3: TGTGCCAGCAGTCAGACTAGCGGGAGGGCCGTTGAGCAGTTCTTC.

This clonotype was counted many times. V and J are TRBV12-3 or TRBV12-4 and TRBJ2-3, with a weak D call TRBD2 (5 bases). The ends were cut back, 8 bases at V and 1 base at J, with 7 bases in the middle. The CDR3 totals 12 residues. In nucleotides, the CDR3 is TGTGCCAGCGAGAGGGGCACAGATACGCAGTATTTT. Amino acid sequence: CASERGTDTQYF.

The chain recombines TRBV29-1 with TRBJ2-7; D assignment may be TRBD1 or TRBD2 (6 bases each). With 6 bases removed from V and 9 bases from J, the gap between germline ends came to 15 bases. From germline, CDR1 is SQVTM and CDR2 ANQGSEA. The CDR3 runs 11 residues. In DNA form, the CDR3 reads TGCAGCGTGGGGGGCCCGGAGGGGCAGTACTTC. It translates to CSVGGPEGQYF.

In this sample, this clonotype turned up a few times. This chain connects TRBV29-1 to TRBJ2-1, with D perhaps matching TRBD1 or TRBD2 (5 bases each). The CDR3 loop spans 16 amino acids. Trimming cost V 4 bases and J 0 bases, with 16 bases left between them. The V gene's germline CDR1 is SQVTM and CDR2 ANQGSEA. CDR3 in DNA: TGCAGCGTTGTCGGGGCTACCGAAATCTCCTACAATGAGCAGTTCTTC. Residues: CSVVGATEISYNEQFF.

In DNA form, the CDR3 reads TGTGCCAGCAGCTTAACTCTAGCGGCTTGGGAGATGGAGACCCAGTACTTC. Amino acid sequence: CASSLTLAAWEMETQYF. This chain links TRBV7-6 with TRBJ2-5; TRBD2 agrees at 7 bases. Per germline, CDR1 SGHVS and CDR2 FNYEAQ. There are 17 residues in the CDR3. With 2 bases clipped from V and 5 bases from J, the junction kept 14 bases outside the gene matches.

The genes are TRBV10-2 and TRBJ2-7, with 10 bases aligning to TRBD1. V lost 4 bases to trimming and J lost 5 bases; unmatched junction nucleotides: 11. Germline lookup yields CDR1 WSHSY and CDR2 SAAADI. CDR3 length: 16 amino acids. For the CDR3, the DNA is TGCGCCAGCAGTGTGACCGGGACAGGGGCTGGGGACGAGCAGTACTTC. Amino acids: CASSVTGTGAGDEQYF.

The rearrangement uses TRBV7-2 and TRBJ2-1, with D uncertain. The CDR3 extends over 14 amino acids. Trimming cost V 4 bases and J 6 bases, with 13 bases left between them. Looked up from germline, CDR1 is SGHTA and CDR2 is FQGNSA. Here the CDR3 DNA reads TGTGCCAGCAGCTCAACCAGTCCCCCCAATGAGCAGTTCTTC. Its translation is CASSSTSPPNEQFF.

This clonotype occurred a few times. The J gene is TRBJ1-2, the V gene TRBV5-5, with D unclear. Germline values: CDR1 SGHKS, CDR2 YYEKEE (reference sequence). V shed 0 bases and J shed 4 bases, with 7 bases lying between them. The length of the CDR3 is 13 residues. CDR3 protein: CASSLEDGYGYTF. The CDR3 DNA reads as TGTGCCAGCAGCTTGGAGGACGGCTATGGCTACACCTTC.

The CDR3 DNA is TGCGCCAGCAGCCCGGGACAGGAAGCCTCTGGCTACACCTTC. This translates into CASSPGQEASGYTF. The chain links TRBV5-1 to TRBJ1-2; 8 positions agree with TRBD1. V gave up 4 bases and J gave up 7 bases; unmatched junction bases: 9. Germline V gene lookup returns CDR1 SGHRS and CDR2 YFSETQ. The CDR3 is 14 amino acids.

This clonotype was recorded a few times. This chain links TRBV4-2 with TRBJ1-4; no clear D. The CDR3 covers 16 residues. CDR1 and CDR2 from the germline V gene are LGHNA and YNFKEQ. Deletions cut 7 bases from V and 0 bases from J, with 15 bases between. In nucleotides, the CDR3 is TGTGCCAGCACCCGAAGACCCTCTGCAACTAATGAAAAACTGTTTTTT. Translated: CASTRRPSATNEKLFF.

The V and J genes are TRBV12-3 or TRBV12-4 and TRBJ1-1, with TRBD1 as a possible D gene (5 bases). This CDR3 contains 15 residues. Trimming took 6 bases from V and 3 from J, leaving 17 bases between them. The CDR3 DNA is TGTGCCAGCAGGCTGGGGGAATGGCGACACACTGAAGCTTTCTTT. It yields the protein CASRLGEWRHTEAFF.

This chain uses TRBV5-1 with TRBJ2-1; D possibly corresponds to TRBD2 (5 bases). The V end was cut by 7 bases, the J end by 5 bases, with 10 bases between. Germline CDR1 is SGHRS and CDR2 is YFSETQ. The CDR3 length is 12 residues. The CDR3 DNA follows: TGCGCCAGCCGAGGGTCGAACAATGAGCAGTTCTTC. This translates into CASRGSNNEQFF.

This clonotype has at least ten counts. The V call is TRBV12-3 or TRBV12-4, the J call TRBJ2-2; 10 bases align to TRBD2. The CDR3 consists of 14 residues. V was pared by 8 bases and J by 7 bases, with 7 bases of the junction left unmatched. For the CDR3, the DNA is TGTGCCAGCGATCTCGGGACTAGCGTCGGGGAGCTGTTTTTT. This encodes CASDLGTSVGELFF.

The V and J genes are TRBV10-3 and TRBJ2-7; 10 nucleotides match TRBD2. The CDR3 has 15 residues. V gave up 6 bases and J gave up 0 bases; unmatched junction bases: 5. Germline values: CDR1 ENHRY, CDR2 SYGVKD. CDR3 loop: CAIRDTSGASYEQYF. The CDR3 DNA is TGTGCCATCAGGGATACTAGCGGGGCCTCCTACGAGCAGTACTTC.

This clonotype was counted a few times. The CDR3 here is CSASWLAGVGYEQYF. In nucleotides, the CDR3 is TGCAGTGCTAGTTGGCTAGCGGGAGTCGGCTACGAGCAGTACTTC. This chain uses TRBV20-1 with TRBJ2-7, with 10 bases aligning to TRBD2. V lost 3 bases and J lost 3; bases outside the gene matches: 8. Germline CDR1 reads DFQATT; CDR2 reads SNEGSKA (reference sequence). The CDR3 length is 15 residues.

The rearrangement uses TRBV7-2 and TRBJ2-1; D is unclear. In germline, CDR1 is SGHTA, CDR2 FQGNSA. CDR3 size: 16 residues. The V end lost 6 bases, the J end lost 0 bases, and 15 bases lay between the germline ends. The CDR3 loop reads CASRLQEPLSYNEQFF. The CDR3 DNA reads TGTGCCAGCAGACTCCAGGAGCCCCTCTCCTACAATGAGCAGTTCTTC.

The genes are TRBV27 and TRBJ2-3; 7 bases fit TRBD1. Germline CDR1 is MNHEY and CDR2 is SMNVEV (reference sequence). This CDR3 is built from 15 residues. With 3 bases clipped from V and 0 bases from J, the junction kept 3 bases outside the gene matches. The CDR3 DNA reads as TGTGCCAGCAGTTTCCGACAGGGTAGCACAGATACGCAGTATTTT. It translates to CASSFRQGSTDTQYF.

This clonotype showed up just a few times. This chain links TRBV5-1 with TRBJ1-6; D may be TRBD1 (5 bases). The V end was cut by 1 base, the J end by 5 bases, with 7 bases between. This CDR3 has 14 residues. CDR1 and CDR2 (germline): SGHRS, YFSETQ. Here the CDR3 reads CASSLQGHNSPLHF. DNA for the CDR3: TGCGCCAGCAGCTTGCAGGGCCATAATTCACCCCTCCACTTT.

The J gene is TRBJ2-1, the V gene TRBV27; 10 positions agree with TRBD2. The CDR3 length is 19 residues. V was pared by 5 bases and J by 0 bases, with 13 bases of the junction left unmatched. Germline V CDR1 and CDR2: MNHEY, SMNVEV (reference sequence). CDR3 nucleotides: TGTGCCAGCAGTCGACTAGCGGGCTACCCCGGGAGCTCCTACAATGAGCAGTTCTTC. Translating gives CASSRLAGYPGSSYNEQFF.

This clonotype was counted only a few times. CDR3 in amino acids: CASSYTRGLRYNEQFF. The CDR3 DNA reads as TGTGCCAGCAGTTACACTAGGGGGCTCCGCTACAATGAGCAGTTCTTC. The chain is built from TRBV6-5 and TRBJ2-1, with 7 positions matching TRBD1. This CDR3 has 16 residues. Trimming removed 2 bases from V and 3 bases from J; junction bases left unmatched: 7. In germline, CDR1 is MNHEY, CDR2 SVGAGI.

This clonotype was observed a few times. DNA of the CDR3: TGTGCCAGCAGCTTAGAGGCGGCGGGGACGGAGTACTTC. Residues: CASSLEAAGTEYF. V and J are TRBV11-2 and TRBJ2-5; D is possibly TRBD2 (6 bases). Trimming left V 0 bases short and J 12 bases short, with 14 bases between. CDR1 is SGHAT, CDR2 FQNNGV, per germline. CDR3 length: 13 residues.

The chain combines TRBV6-5 with TRBJ1-1; 8 nucleotides align to TRBD1. CDR3 size: 15 residues. Germline CDR1 MNHEY, CDR2 SVGAGI. Trimming took 3 bases from V and 5 from J; bases not matched to a gene: 8. CDR3 protein: CASSYGTGLGTEAFF. In DNA, the CDR3 is TGTGCCAGCAGTTATGGGACAGGCTTAGGGACTGAAGCTTTCTTT.

The V gene is TRBV29-1, the J gene TRBJ2-7; D gene unclear. The CDR3 runs 12 residues. V dropped 0 bases and J dropped 5 bases, with 8 bases sitting between them. Germline values: CDR1 SQVTM, CDR2 ANQGSEA. The CDR3 DNA reads TGCAGCGTTGAAGAAAGAAGAAACGAGCAGTACTTC. Its translation: CSVEERRNEQYF.

The chain has TRBV12-3 or TRBV12-4 and TRBJ2-7; 10 bases map to TRBD2. V shed 3 bases, J shed 9 bases, and the junction held 8 bases outside the gene matches. The CDR3 extends over 14 amino acids. In nucleotides, the CDR3 is TGTGCCAGCAGTTTTGGGACTAGCGCGACCCGGCAGTACTTC. Amino acid sequence: CASSFGTSATRQYF.

The chain is built from TRBV10-3 and TRBJ2-7, with 7 bases aligning to TRBD1. The germline gives CDR1 ENHRY, CDR2 SYGVKD. This CDR3 is 15 amino acids long. V lost 4 bases and J lost 6; bases outside the gene matches: 12. CDR3 loop: CAISGRDSYIFEQYF. CDR3 nucleotide sequence: TGTGCCATCAGTGGAAGGGACAGCTATATCTTCGAGCAGTACTTC.

This clonotype was counted only a few times. The chain is built from TRBV9 and TRBJ1-6; D gene unclear. Between the trimmed V and J ends, which lost 0 bases and 10 bases, there was a span of 8 bases. This CDR3 contains 13 residues. Germline CDR1 and CDR2: SGDLS and YYNGEE. CDR3 loop: CASSVAGESPLHF. The CDR3 region has the DNA TGTGCCAGCAGCGTAGCTGGGGAGTCACCCCTCCACTTT.

The rearrangement links TRBV27 to TRBJ2-2, with D unclear. CDR3 length: 14 amino acids. V lost 2 bases, J lost 6 bases, and 10 bases lay in between. The V gene's germline CDR1 is MNHEY and CDR2 SMNVEV (reference sequence). CDR3 sequence: CASSLPPIPGELFF. The CDR3 DNA sequence: TGTGCCAGCAGTTTACCTCCAATACCCGGGGAGCTGTTTTTT.

CDR3 nucleotides: TGTGCCAGCAGCAAAGGACTAGCGGGAGCGGTCACCGGGGAGCTGTTTTTT. As protein: CASSKGLAGAVTGELFF. This chain links TRBV12-3 or TRBV12-4 with TRBJ2-2; 13 bases are a match to TRBD2. Trimming at V came to 6 bases and at J to 4 bases, leaving 8 bases not matched to a gene. The length of the CDR3 is 17 residues.